This entry lists 20 T cell receptor beta chains sequenced from one sample in a study of blood T cell repertoires in COVID-19. Produced via immunoSEQ multiplex PCR; TCRdb's table is partial and in-frame only. The sample consists of about 58,000 clones, about 84% of them appearing once. Sequencing was performed on peripheral blood. The receptors stem from a man aged 35 to 55 with active COVID-19.

The V and J genes are TRBV6-6 and TRBJ2-1, with 10 bases fitting TRBD2. This CDR3 is 14 amino acids long. V dropped 5 bases and J dropped 5; count of bases not matched to a gene: 3. Germline V gene sequence: CDR1 MNHNY, CDR2 SVGAGI (reference sequence). CDR3 sequence reads: CASSPLAGDNEQFF. The CDR3, as DNA: TGTGCCAGCAGTCCCCTAGCGGGAGACAATGAGCAGTTCTTC.

The rearrangement uses TRBV29-1 and TRBJ1-2; TRBD1 agrees at 9 bases. This CDR3 has 13 amino acids. The trim removed 5 bases at V and 2 bases at J, leaving 3 bases unmatched. Germline V gene data show CDR1 as SQVTM and CDR2 as ANQGSEA. CDR3 bases: TGCAGCGTTAGGACAGGGGCGAACTATGGCTACACCTTC. It yields the protein CSVRTGANYGYTF.

The chain recombines TRBV27 with TRBJ2-1; a weak D match, TRBD2 (6 bases). The CDR3 has 13 residues. Trimming took off 5 bases at V and 8 bases at J, with 13 bases between the two ends. Germline-derived CDR1 and CDR2 are MNHEY and SMNVEV (reference sequence). The CDR3 DNA sequence: TGTGCCAGCAGTCTATTCCCGGGAGATGAGCAGTTCTTC. It encodes CASSLFPGDEQFF.

The chain couples TRBV28 to TRBJ1-1, with D uncertain. CDR3 length equals 18 residues. V lost 6 bases, J lost 0 bases, and 23 bases lay in between. Germline values: CDR1 MDHEN, CDR2 SYDVKM. CDR3 sequence reads: CASSRGRSGRVVNTEAFF. CDR3 bases: TGTGCCAGCAGCCGCGGGCGGTCCGGGAGAGTCGTGAACACTGAAGCTTTCTTT.

This clone was detected only a few times. The rearrangement uses TRBV5-1 and TRBJ1-4, with TRBD1 as a possible D gene (5 bases). Trimming removed 4 bases from V and 2 bases from J, with 9 bases in between. The germline V gene encodes CDR1 SGHRS and CDR2 YFSETQ. CDR3 length: 14 residues. DNA of the CDR3: TGCGCCAGCAGCCAGGGATTGACTAATGAAAAACTGTTTTTT. Its translation: CASSQGLTNEKLFF.

V gene TRBV18 combines with J gene TRBJ1-5, with 9 bases that match TRBD1. With 2 bases clipped from V and 5 bases from J, the junction kept 4 bases outside the gene matches. Looked up from germline, CDR1 is KGHSH and CDR2 is LQKENI. The CDR3 contains 15 residues. CDR3 nucleotide sequence: TGTGCCAGCTCACCAACAGGGGGCCGGGATCAGCCCCAGCATTTT. It translates to CASSPTGGRDQPQHF. The full variable domain, in which reference TRBV18 and TRBJ1-5 provide the parts outside the CDR3, is NAGVMQNPRHLVRRRGQEARLRCSPMKGHSHVYWYRQLPEEGLKFMVYLQKENIIDESGMPKERFSAEFPKEGPSILRIQQVVRGDSAAYFCASSPTGGRDQPQHFGDGTRLSIL.

The chain employs TRBV3-1 (or the pseudogene TRBV3-2) and TRBJ1-1, with 7 bases that match TRBD1. V gave up 5 bases and J gave up 11 bases; unmatched junction bases: 8. CDR1 and CDR2 from the germline V gene are LGHDT and YNNKEL (reference sequence). The CDR3 spans 12 residues. The DNA of the CDR3 is TGTGCCAGCAGCTCTGGACAGGTCTCGGCTTTCTTT. Its protein is CASSSGQVSAFF.

A few counts support this clone. This rearrangement joins TRBV11-2 to TRBJ1-1, with D perhaps matching TRBD1 (6 bases). The CDR3 runs 14 residues. Germline assignment: CDR1 SGHAT and CDR2 FQNNGV. V was cut by 0 bases and J by 5 bases, with 10 bases left in between. In nucleotides, the CDR3 is TGTGCCAGCAGCTTAGAAGGGGGATTGACTGAAGCTTTCTTT. Translation gives CASSLEGGLTEAFF.

This rearrangement joins TRBV18 to TRBJ2-1; TRBD2 might be the D (6 bases). Germline V gene lookup returns CDR1 KGHSH and CDR2 LQKENI. There are 15 residues in the CDR3. The V and J ends lost 0 bases and 7 bases respectively, with 13 bases between them. This chain's CDR3 is CASSPPDGGGNEQFF. DNA for the CDR3: TGTGCCAGCTCACCACCCGACGGGGGAGGAAATGAGCAGTTCTTC.

The chain couples TRBV27 to TRBJ2-5; possibly TRBD2 for D (5 bases). The CDR3 runs 13 residues. Germline-derived CDR1 and CDR2 are MNHEY and SMNVEV (reference sequence). Trimming took 3 bases from V and 2 from J, leaving 7 bases between them. The CDR3 is CASSFRGQETQYF. The CDR3 bases are TGTGCCAGCAGTTTTCGGGGACAAGAGACCCAGTACTTC.

The chain uses TRBV5-1 and TRBJ1-1; D ambiguous. This CDR3 is 18 amino acids long. CDR1 SGHRS and CDR2 YFSETQ come from the germline V gene. The V gene lost 0 bases and the J gene lost 0 bases, with 18 bases spanning the gap. The CDR3 is CASSLATLSGDLNTEAFF. The CDR3, as DNA: TGCGCCAGCAGCTTGGCCACTCTAAGCGGGGATCTGAACACTGAAGCTTTCTTT.

The chain joins TRBV3-1 (or the pseudogene TRBV3-2) to TRBJ2-3; 7 positions match TRBD2. This CDR3 is built from 14 residues. J lost 7 bases, V lost 4 bases, and 8 bases had no gene match. Per the germline V gene, CDR1 is LGHDT and CDR2 is YNNKEL (reference sequence). The CDR3 region is CASSLGGGGNTQYF. The CDR3 DNA reads as TGTGCCAGCAGCCTGGGTGGGGGGGGTAATACGCAGTATTTT.

This clone has a handful of counts. The chain links TRBV27 to TRBJ2-7; 12 bases are a match to TRBD1. Germline V lookup: CDR1 MNHEY, CDR2 SMNVEV (reference sequence). The V and J ends lost 1 base and 5 bases, in that order; junction bases with no gene match: 15. The CDR3 covers 19 residues. The CDR3 loop is CASSLLRIGGTGGEDEQYF. The CDR3 coding sequence is TGTGCCAGCAGTTTATTGAGGATTGGGGGGACAGGGGGCGAGGACGAGCAGTACTTC.

The rearrangement links TRBV2 to TRBJ1-6; D gene uncertain. Trimming pared 5 bases from V and 4 bases from J, leaving 12 bases between. The CDR3 runs 15 residues. CDR1 and CDR2 from the germline V gene are SNHLY and FYNNEI. CDR3 coding DNA: TGTGCCAGCAGTTCCGGCCCCGGGTATAATTCACCCCTCCACTTT. The encoded protein is CASSSGPGYNSPLHF.

The V and J genes are TRBV30 and TRBJ2-3; D is undetermined. Trimming took off 0 bases at V and 9 bases at J, with 16 bases between the two ends. The CDR3 is made up of 14 amino acids. The germline V gene has CDR1 GTSNPN and CDR2 SVGIG (reference sequence). The CDR3 loop is CAWSVPAIPRTQYF. CDR3 sequence (DNA): TGTGCCTGGAGTGTGCCGGCCATCCCTAGGACGCAGTATTTT.

The chain recombines TRBV6-2 or TRBV6-3 with TRBJ2-5; D is perhaps TRBD2 (6 bases). There are 16 residues in the CDR3. The germline CDR1 and CDR2 sequences are MNHEY and SVGEGT. V gave up 0 bases and J gave up 5 bases, with 16 bases separating them. The CDR3 DNA follows: TGTGCCAGCAGTTACTCGGGACTCGCTGCCAGGGAGACCCAGTACTTC. Translation gives CASSYSGLAARETQYF.

This clone was observed a few times. The chain carries TRBV5-4 and TRBJ2-3; D remains unclear. CDR1 and CDR2 from the germline V gene are SGHNT and YYREEE (reference sequence). This CDR3 spans 14 amino acids. The V and J ends lost 5 bases and 6 bases respectively, with 16 bases between them. The CDR3: CASREKNPSDTQYF. CDR3 DNA sequence: TGTGCCAGCAGGGAGAAAAACCCCTCTGATACGCAGTATTTT.

The rearrangement joins TRBV29-1 to TRBJ1-4; possible D gene TRBD1, 5 bases. In germline, CDR1 is SQVTM, CDR2 ANQGSEA. Trimming took off 5 bases at V and 8 bases at J, with 18 bases between the two ends. The CDR3 covers 14 residues. CDR3 in DNA: TGCAGCGTTCGGAGTGGGGGGGATGGAGAAAAACTGTTTTTT. Encoded protein: CSVRSGGDGEKLFF.

The chain joins TRBV6-2 or TRBV6-3 to TRBJ2-1; TRBD2 might be the D (5 bases). Looked up from germline, CDR1 is MNHEY and CDR2 is SVGEGT. The CDR3 runs 18 residues. V shed 0 bases and J shed 0 bases, with 15 bases lying between them. The CDR3 DNA follows: TGTGCCAGCAGTTACTCCCCTGAGGACTTTCACTCCTACAATGAGCAGTTCTTC. Its protein product is CASSYSPEDFHSYNEQFF.

Only one count was recorded for this clone. The CDR3, as DNA: TGTGCCAGCAGCCAAGTAGGGGGCAATCAGCCCCAGCATTTT. It specifies CASSQVGGNQPQHF. The chain has TRBV3-1 (or the pseudogene TRBV3-2) and TRBJ1-5; possible D gene TRBD1, 5 bases. The CDR3 spans 14 residues. CDR1 is LGHDT and CDR2 is YNNKEL in the germline V gene (reference sequence). The V and J ends lost 1 base and 2 bases respectively, with 6 bases between them.